What follows are 9 T cell receptor beta chains derived from one specimen sequenced in a study of shared clonotypes between healthy human individuals. Method: immunoSEQ multiplex PCR; TCRdb's copy keeps in-frame clones and lacks some. Among roughly 2.2 million clones listed, about nine tenths were seen once. The sample consisted of naive CD4+ T cells from PBMCs. Subset in this sample: CD45RA+ positively selected. The receptors here all came from a man between 18 and 29 years old in good health. Some clones in this sample may be carry-over from other donors' samples.

This chain uses TRBV28 with TRBJ2-5; 7 bases map to TRBD1. The CDR3 is made up of 14 amino acids. Trimming took 6 bases from V and 4 from J; bases not matched to a gene: 8. Germline CDR1 reads MDHEN; CDR2 reads SYDVKM. The CDR3 nucleotides read TGTGCCAGCAGAAAAGGGACAGCCGGAGAGACCCAGTACTTC. Residues: CASRKGTAGETQYF.

The chain recombines TRBV11-2 with TRBJ1-2; 10 nucleotides match TRBD1. After removal of 5 bases from V and 8 bases from J, the junction contained 11 bases not matched to a gene. There are 15 residues in the CDR3. Germline CDR1 reads SGHAT; CDR2 reads FQNNGV. The CDR3 DNA sequence: TGTGCCAGCAGCCCCGTCCCGGGACAGGGGACGGGCTACACCTTC. It encodes CASSPVPGQGTGYTF.

Only one count was recorded for this clone. V usage is TRBV5-4 and J usage is TRBJ2-2, with 13 nucleotides matching TRBD2. The CDR3 consists of 16 residues. The J segment lost 7 bases and the V segment lost 3 bases, leaving 6 bases of the junction unmatched. The V gene's germline CDR1 is SGHNT and CDR2 YYREEE (reference sequence). The CDR3 DNA is TGTGCCAGCAGCTCACTAGCGGGAGGGCTTGGCGGGGAGCTGTTTTTT. Amino acid sequence: CASSSLAGGLGGELFF. The full variable domain, rest sourced from reference TRBV5-4 and TRBJ2-2, is ETGVTQSPTHLIKTRGQQVTLRCSSQSGHNTVSWYQQALGQGPQFIFQYYREEENGRGNFPPRFSGLQFPNYSSELNVNALELDDSALYLCASSSLAGGLGGELFFGEGSRLTVL.

J is TRBJ1-1 and V is TRBV4-3; 7 bases align to TRBD1. The ends lost 4 bases at V and 4 bases at J; junction bases unmatched: 12. The CDR3 extends over 16 amino acids. Germline-derived CDR1 and CDR2 are LGHNA and YSLEER. Here the CDR3 DNA reads TGCGCCAGCAGCCCAGGAACGGATACAGGGGCCACTGAAGCTTTCTTT. Protein product: CASSPGTDTGATEAFF.

The rearrangement links TRBV11-2 to TRBJ2-7, with TRBD2 matching 7 bases. The V gene end was trimmed by 5 bases and the J gene end by 5 bases; junction bases not matched to a gene: 12. The CDR3 covers 15 residues. CDR1 and CDR2 from the germline V gene are SGHAT and FQNNGV. CDR3 in DNA: TGTGCCAGCAGCCCGCTGGGGGAGGGGAGGAACGAGCAGTACTTC. Translating gives CASSPLGEGRNEQYF.

The rearrangement uses TRBV28 and TRBJ1-5, with D uncertain. Trimming left V 3 bases short and J 2 bases short, with 5 bases between. Looked up from germline, CDR1 is MDHEN and CDR2 is SYDVKM. This CDR3 has 13 residues. CDR3 bases: TGTGCCAGCAGTTTGACGCGCAATCAGCCCCAGCATTTT. This gives the protein CASSLTRNQPQHF.

The V and J genes are TRBV7-8 and TRBJ2-5, with D maybe TRBD1 (7 bases). Between the trimmed V and J ends, which lost 1 base and 5 bases, there was a span of 11 bases. The germline gives CDR1 SGHVS, CDR2 FQNEAQ. The CDR3 is 14 amino acids. CDR3 in DNA: TGTGCCAGCAGCTTAGTTCAGGGGGGCGAGACCCAGTACTTC. It translates to CASSLVQGGETQYF.

This sequence joins TRBV5-1 and TRBJ1-1; possible D gene TRBD1, 5 bases. Germline V lookup: CDR1 SGHRS, CDR2 YFSETQ. CDR3 length: 14 residues. Trimming left V 4 bases short and J 3 bases short, with 13 bases between. CDR3 in amino acids: CASSVNAGDTEAFF. The CDR3 DNA reads TGCGCCAGCAGCGTAAACGCGGGGGACACTGAAGCTTTCTTT.

This chain connects TRBV19 to TRBJ2-1; possible D gene TRBD1, 6 bases. This CDR3 has 16 amino acids. The V and J ends lost 5 bases and 4 bases respectively, with 18 bases between them. Per germline, CDR1 LNHDA and CDR2 SQIVND (reference sequence). The CDR3 loop reads CASSPYGDTLYNEQFF. CDR3 sequence (DNA): TGTGCCAGTAGTCCCTATGGGGACACCTTATACAATGAGCAGTTCTTC.